This TCR beta chain was captured in a study of CD8+ T cells in alopecia areata. As for the study in general: For the treated group, dosing was oral tofacitinib at 5 to 10 mg twice daily.

RNA, once extracted, was reverse transcribed into cDNA for use as the sequencing template. Assay used: immunoSEQ multiplex PCR; TCRdb lists only in-frame clones, some missing. The sample gives some 130,000 clones, roughly 61% of which show up once; 5% to 7% is in the top ten. This clone has just a few counts. Its antigen is as yet unknown. Notes on the study in general: Sequence data from scalp samples additionally include resident alphabeta T cells of normal skin.

Collected material from alopecia areata patients comprised lesional scalp punch biopsies and peripheral blood. Trimming removed 4 bases from V and 1 base from J, with 11 bases in between. CDR1 and CDR2 (germline): GTSNPN, SVGIG (reference sequence). The CDR3 sequence is 15 residues long. The V and J genes are TRBV30 and TRBJ2-6; no clear D gene. The sequences come from CD4+ T cells sorted from blood, collected at week 0. The origin of this receptor is a human donor with alopecia areata. Written as DNA, the CDR3 is TGTGCCTGGACGGACGGCAGTTCTGGGGCCAACGTCCTGACTTTC. It codes for CAWTDGSSGANVLTF.